This TCR beta chain was found in a study of blood T cell repertoires in COVID-19. Study details: COVID-19 samples, acute and convalescent, were from the United States, Italy and Spain.

This clone was seen a handful of times. Patients at the Seattle site were enrolled during active infection and followed longitudinally. The assay was immunoSEQ multiplex PCR, and TCRdb's table has in-frame clones only and misses some. The profile shows hundreds of thousands of clones, around 90% of them singletons. Germline V gene sequence: CDR1 LNHDA, CDR2 SQIVND (reference sequence). The CDR3 sequence is 15 residues long. J gave up 5 bases and V 6 bases, and 8 bases lay outside the gene matches. The genes are TRBV19 and TRBJ1-5, with 9 nucleotides matching TRBD1. Sequenced: peripheral blood. The clonotype comes from a woman aged 40 to 50 with COVID-19, enrolled during active disease. The CDR3 bases are TGTGCCAGTAGGGGACAGGGAGGGGACTATCAGCCCCAGCATTTT. Encoded protein: CASRGQGGDYQPQHF.